The 17 T cell receptor beta chains below all came from one sample that was sequenced in a study of shared clonotypes between healthy human individuals (dated by TCRdb to 2019 to 2021). Library preparation employed the immunoSEQ multiplex PCR assay. The immuneACCESS repertoire file appears here via TCRdb, limited to in-frame rearrangements. These files lack a portion of the clones; in checked studies, under half of the deficit traces to unresolved V genes, and the cause of the others is not known. This sample has some 500,000 clones in its table, and roughly 95% of those were observed once. The top ten clones comprise under 0.065% of the sample. Sequencing was done on a sample of naive CD4+ T cells sorted from blood. The cell subset or site label on this specimen signifies: CD45RA+ positively selected. The receptor set was obtained from a woman in her twenties or thirties in good health.

V usage is TRBV28 and J usage is TRBJ2-7; maybe TRBD1 (6 bases). CDR1 is MDHEN and CDR2 is SYDVKM in the germline V gene. The CDR3 length is 15 residues. V shed 6 bases and J shed 3 bases, with 18 bases lying between them. This chain's CDR3 is CASRPSTGINYEQYF. CDR3 coding DNA: TGTGCCAGCAGACCCTCGACAGGTATCAACTACGAGCAGTACTTC. The full variable domain, completed using reference TRBV28 and TRBJ2-7, is DVKVTQSSRYLVKRTGEKVFLECVQDMDHENMFWYRQDPGLGLRLIYFSYDVKMKEKGDIPEGYSVSREKKERFSLILESASTNQTSMYLCASRPSTGINYEQYFGPGTRLTVT.

This clone came up once. CDR3 residues: CATSTDRGTYEQYF. The CDR3 DNA sequence: TGTGCCACCAGCACGGACAGGGGTACCTACGAGCAGTACTTC. The genes are TRBV15 and TRBJ2-7; 9 bases line up with TRBD1. Trimming removed 4 bases from V and 2 bases from J; junction bases left unmatched: 3. The germline V gene encodes CDR1 LNHNV and CDR2 YYDKDF (reference sequence). This CDR3 comprises 14 residues.

The chain is built from TRBV9 and TRBJ2-2; 8 bases are a match to TRBD2. Per the germline V gene, CDR1 is SGDLS and CDR2 is YYNGEE. The V gene end was trimmed by 6 bases and the J gene end by 7 bases; junction bases not matched to a gene: 11. CDR3 length equals 15 residues. CDR3 nucleotides: TGTGCCAGCACCGCGACTAGCGTTGGGTTCGGGGAGCTGTTTTTT. Its translation is CASTATSVGFGELFF.

This chain links TRBV6-5 with TRBJ1-2, with 9 positions matching TRBD1. V gave up 0 bases and J gave up 8 bases; unmatched junction bases: 7. Germline V CDR1 and CDR2: MNHEY, SVGAGI. The CDR3 loop spans 15 amino acids. CDR3 DNA: TGTGCCAGCAGTTACTCCAACAGGGGGCCTGGCGGCTACACCTTC. It yields the protein CASSYSNRGPGGYTF.

The chain has TRBV4-1 and TRBJ2-4, with 12 bases fitting TRBD2. CDR1 and CDR2 from the germline V gene are MGHRA and YSYEKL. The CDR3 has 20 amino acids. V shed 1 base, J shed 0 bases, and the junction held 10 bases outside the gene matches. The CDR3 region is CASSQVSTSGSLLAKNIQYF. CDR3 DNA sequence: TGCGCCAGCAGCCAAGTGTCGACTAGCGGGAGCCTACTAGCCAAAAACATTCAGTACTTC.

V gene TRBV7-4 combines with J gene TRBJ1-6; D unclear. Germline CDR1 reads SGHVT; CDR2 reads SQSDAQ. V was trimmed by 0 bases and J by 13 bases, leaving 13 bases between them. This CDR3 has 14 amino acids. DNA of the CDR3: TGTGCCAGCAGCTTAGCTCCAGGTTTATGGCCCCTCCACTTT. This gives the protein CASSLAPGLWPLHF.

This rearrangement joins TRBV18 to TRBJ2-7, with TRBD1 matching over 7 bases. The trim removed 2 bases at V and 3 bases at J, leaving 7 bases unmatched. Germline CDR1 reads KGHSH; CDR2 reads LQKENI. This CDR3 contains 15 residues. The CDR3, as DNA: TGTGCCAGCTCACCAGACAGGGTCCTTCACTACGAGCAGTACTTC. This encodes CASSPDRVLHYEQYF.

This chain joins TRBV19 and TRBJ1-1, with TRBD1 matching over 8 bases. The CDR3 is made up of 15 amino acids. The V segment lost 3 bases and the J segment 0 bases; nucleotides outside the gene matches: 3. Per the germline V gene, CDR1 is LNHDA and CDR2 is SQIVND (reference sequence). The CDR3 reads CASSIRTGLNTEAFF. CDR3 nucleotides: TGTGCCAGTAGTATCCGGACAGGGTTGAACACTGAAGCTTTCTTT.

This chain connects TRBV6-1 to TRBJ2-6; 7 bases agree with TRBD1. In germline, CDR1 is MNHNS, CDR2 SASEGT. The CDR3 extends over 14 amino acids. V dropped 11 bases and J dropped 1; count of bases not matched to a gene: 5. CDR3 sequence (DNA): TGTGCCGGCAAACAGGGGTCTGGGGCCAACGTCCTGACTTTC. This sequence encodes CAGKQGSGANVLTF.

The chain has TRBV5-1 and TRBJ2-3, with D hard to call. The CDR3 is made up of 14 amino acids. V was cut by 0 bases and J by 3 bases, with 8 bases left in between. Germline values: CDR1 SGHRS, CDR2 YFSETQ. CDR3 nucleotide sequence: TGCGCCAGCAGCTTGGTGGGTAGTACAGATACGCAGTATTTT. Translated: CASSLVGSTDTQYF. The full variable domain, its missing parts supplied by reference TRBV5-1 and TRBJ2-3, is KAGVTQTPRYLIKTRGQQVTLSCSPISGHRSVSWYQQTPGQGLQFLFEYFSETQRNKGNFPGRFSGRQFSNSRSEMNVSTLELGDSALYLCASSLVGSTDTQYFGPGTRLTVL.

The chain uses TRBV5-4 and TRBJ2-1; 11 bases map to TRBD2. With V trimmed by 1 base and J by 8 bases, 11 bases remained unmatched. CDR1 SGHNT and CDR2 YYREEE come from the germline V gene (reference sequence). The CDR3 has 17 residues. The CDR3 nucleotides read TGTGCCAGCAGCTTGCGACTAGCGGGGCCCTCCAGAGATGAGCAGTTCTTC. Its translation is CASSLRLAGPSRDEQFF.

This chain uses TRBV27 with TRBJ1-5; tentatively, D is TRBD1 (6 bases). CDR1 MNHEY and CDR2 SMNVEV come from the germline V gene (reference sequence). Trimming stripped 5 bases from V and 3 bases from J, with 11 bases between. The CDR3 has 14 residues. DNA for the CDR3: TGTGCCAGCAGTCAGACAGGATTCAATCAGCCCCAGCATTTT. It specifies CASSQTGFNQPQHF.

The rearrangement uses TRBV6-5 and TRBJ2-5, with 7 bases lining up with TRBD1. The J call may be incorrect, as the DNA end agrees better with TRBJ2-7. In germline, CDR1 is MNHEY, CDR2 SVGAGI. The CDR3 is 13 amino acids. The CDR3 sequence is CASSLQGIREQYF. The DNA for the CDR3 is TGTGCCAGCAGTTTACAGGGGATCCGCGAGCAGTACTTC.

The chain is built from TRBV6-5 and TRBJ2-3; either TRBD1 or TRBD2 may supply D (5 bases each). Deletions cut 4 bases from V and 7 bases from J, with 18 bases between. The germline V gene has CDR1 MNHEY and CDR2 SVGAGI. The CDR3 sequence is 15 residues long. This chain's CDR3 is CASSLEALGGNTQYF. The CDR3 DNA follows: TGTGCCAGCAGTTTGGAGGCGCTTGGGGGAAATACGCAGTATTTT.

The chain is built from TRBV11-2 and TRBJ2-7; D call uncertain. Trimming removed 8 bases from V and 6 bases from J, with 14 bases in between. This CDR3 contains 12 residues. Per the germline V gene, CDR1 is SGHAT and CDR2 is FQNNGV. The DNA of the CDR3 is TGTGCCAGCGAACGAACGACGAGCGAGCAGTACTTC. Its protein product is CASERTTSEQYF.

The rearrangement uses TRBV5-4 and TRBJ2-7, with 7 bases that match TRBD1. Germline V lookup: CDR1 SGHNT, CDR2 YYREEE (reference sequence). Unmatched junction bases numbered 6, after V lost 0 bases and J lost 0 bases. This CDR3 is 16 amino acids long. DNA for the CDR3: TGTGCCAGCAGCTTGGGTCTGGACAGGAGCTCCTACGAGCAGTACTTC. It is translated as CASSLGLDRSSYEQYF.

CDR3 sequence: CATVAGNTDTQYF. The CDR3 DNA reads TGTGCCACCGTAGCGGGAAACACAGATACGCAGTATTTT. The chain couples TRBV10-3 to TRBJ2-3; 8 nucleotides line up with TRBD2. Per the germline V gene, CDR1 is ENHRY and CDR2 is SYGVKD. The V and J ends lost 10 bases and 2 bases, in that order; junction bases with no gene match: 5. The CDR3 runs to 13 residues.